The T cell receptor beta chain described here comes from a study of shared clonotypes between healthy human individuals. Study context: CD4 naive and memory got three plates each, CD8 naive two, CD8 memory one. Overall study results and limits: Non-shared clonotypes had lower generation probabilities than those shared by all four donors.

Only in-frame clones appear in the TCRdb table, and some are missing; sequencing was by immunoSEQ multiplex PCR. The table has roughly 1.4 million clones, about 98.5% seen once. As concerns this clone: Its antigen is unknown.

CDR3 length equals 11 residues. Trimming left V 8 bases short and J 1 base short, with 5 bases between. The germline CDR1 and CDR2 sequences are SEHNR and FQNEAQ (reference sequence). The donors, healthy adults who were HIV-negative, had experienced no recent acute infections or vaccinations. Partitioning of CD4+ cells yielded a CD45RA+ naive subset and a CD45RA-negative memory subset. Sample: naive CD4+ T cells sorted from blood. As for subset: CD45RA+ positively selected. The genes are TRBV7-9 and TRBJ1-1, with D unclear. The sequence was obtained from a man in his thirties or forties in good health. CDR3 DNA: TGTGCCAGCGAGGGGAACACTGAAGCTTTCTTT. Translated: CASEGNTEAFF.